One sample yielded the 16 T cell receptor beta chains listed below, sequenced in a study of T-cell memory formation after mild COVID-19. TCRdb used MiXCR to reprocess the 5' RACE reads, holding one entry per CDR3 protein. Of around 390,000 distinct CDR3 sequences in the sample, about 17% were seen once. Sequenced input: PBMCs or a T cell subset sorted from them (not recorded which). These receptors originate from a man aged 18 to 35 who had mild COVID-19 (a few samples of this study predate the infection). Cell type and time point are not known.

A few counts support this clonotype. At one end, the junction sequence differs from germline, possibly due to a read error. V is TRBV9 and J is TRBJ1-2, with D uncertain. Looked up from germline, CDR1 is SGDLS and CDR2 is YYNGEE. There are 11 residues in the CDR3. This CDR3 reads CASSLVYSYTF. The CDR3 region has the DNA TGTGCCAGCAGTTTAGTCTATAGCTACACCTTC.

This clonotype was counted many times. The DNA for the CDR3 is TGTGCCAGCAGTTTAAGACCGGGGGGTTTGGACGAGCAGTACTTC. This translates into CASSLRPGGLDEQYF. The chain combines TRBV27 with TRBJ2-7; 7 bases agree with TRBD2. CDR1 is MNHEY and CDR2 is SMNVEV in the germline V gene (reference sequence). The CDR3 has 15 residues. V trimming: 2 bases; J trimming: 5 bases; junction bases outside the gene matches: 9.

This clonotype has just a few counts. V usage is TRBV9 and J usage is TRBJ2-3; 10 bases agree with TRBD2. CDR3 length equals 18 residues. Per germline, CDR1 SGDLS and CDR2 YYNGEE. V was clipped by 0 bases and J by 2 bases; unmatched bases: 9. In nucleotides, the CDR3 is TGTGCCAGCAGCGTAGAAGGGCTAGCGGGGGAGTTCACAGATACGCAGTATTTT. Translation: CASSVEGLAGEFTDTQYF.

Many counts were recorded for this clonotype. The chain uses TRBV30 and TRBJ1-1; the D gene is possibly TRBD1 (5 bases). Per the germline V gene, CDR1 is GTSNPN and CDR2 is SVGIG (reference sequence). The CDR3 sequence is 13 residues long. V was pared by 1 base and J by 3 bases, with 9 bases between. The CDR3, as DNA: TGTGCCTGGAGTGGCGAGGGGTACACTGAAGCTTTCTTT. This sequence encodes CAWSGEGYTEAFF.

V and J are TRBV12-3 or TRBV12-4 and TRBJ2-5; D remains unclear. This CDR3 has 15 residues. The germline V and J ends were trimmed by 6 bases and 3 bases, with 17 bases remaining between them. The CDR3 sequence: CASSLAPTPKETQYF. The DNA of the CDR3 is TGTGCCAGCAGCCTGGCTCCTACTCCCAAAGAGACCCAGTACTTC.

This clonotype has a handful of counts. The CDR3 DNA is TGTGCCAGCAGCCTAGGGGTCACGATCTTGATGAACACTGAAGCTTTCTTT. Its translation is CASSLGVTILMNTEAFF. V usage is TRBV7-8 and J usage is TRBJ1-1; tentatively, D is TRBD1 (5 bases). CDR1 is SGHVS and CDR2 is FQNEAQ in the germline V gene. Trimming pared 5 bases from V and 0 bases from J, leaving 19 bases between. The CDR3 has 17 residues.

In its sample, this clonotype was seen many times. This chain connects TRBV7-2 to TRBJ2-4, with 12 bases lining up with TRBD2. CDR3 length: 15 amino acids. Germline CDR1 and CDR2: SGHTA and FQGNSA. The J segment lost 8 bases and the V segment lost 4 bases, leaving 6 bases of the junction unmatched. In DNA, the CDR3 is TGTGCCAGCAGCTCTAGCGGGGGGGCCTTTTACATTCAGTACTTC. Its translation: CASSSSGGAFYIQYF.

There are a few counts of this clonotype. The V gene is TRBV28, the J gene TRBJ2-1, with TRBD1 identical over 9 bases. Germline V gives CDR1 MDHEN, CDR2 SYDVKM. V dropped 4 bases and J dropped 14; count of bases not matched to a gene: 9. The CDR3 contains 13 residues. The CDR3 nucleotides read TGTGCCAGCAGTTGGGGACAGGGTTTTCGGAAGTTCTTC. Protein product: CASSWGQGFRKFF. Drawing the rest from reference TRBV28 and TRBJ2-1, the complete variable domain is DVKVTQSSRYLVKRTGEKVFLECVQDMDHENMFWYRQDPGLGLRLIYFSYDVKMKEKGDIPEGYSVSREKKERFSLILESASTNQTSMYLCASSWGQGFRKFFGPGTRLTVL.

The rearrangement joins TRBV19 to TRBJ2-5; TRBD1 aligns across 12 bases. The germline V gene has CDR1 LNHDA and CDR2 SQIVND (reference sequence). With V trimmed by 3 bases and J by 5 bases, 7 bases remained unmatched. The CDR3 length is 16 residues. CDR3 in DNA: TGTGCCAGTAGTATGGGGGACAGGGGGCATCAGGAGACCCAGTACTTC. Its protein is CASSMGDRGHQETQYF.

CDR3 region: CASSYRGNEQYV. Written as DNA, the CDR3 is TGTGCCAGCAGTTACAGGGGGAACGAGCAGTACGTC. The V and J genes are TRBV6-2 or TRBV6-3 and TRBJ2-7; D might be TRBD1 (6 bases). Per germline, CDR1 MNHEY and CDR2 SVGEGT. CDR3 size: 12 residues. The V gene lost 2 bases and the J gene lost 5 bases, with 7 bases spanning the gap.

This clonotype was counted a few times. The rearrangement uses TRBV6-2 or TRBV6-3 and TRBJ2-7; TRBD2 aligns across 8 bases. The germline gives CDR1 MNHEY, CDR2 SVGEGT. V lost 6 bases, J lost 2 bases, and 3 bases stayed unmatched. The CDR3 is 13 amino acids. Here the CDR3 DNA reads TGTGCCAGCAGGGTAGCGGGGACCTACGAGCAGTACTTC. Its translation is CASRVAGTYEQYF.

V gene TRBV5-4 combines with J gene TRBJ1-2; 8 nucleotides line up with TRBD1. Per germline, CDR1 SGHNT and CDR2 YYREEE (reference sequence). The V gene end was trimmed by 2 bases and the J gene end by 4 bases; junction bases not matched to a gene: 7. The CDR3 has 15 amino acids. CDR3 in DNA: TGTGCCAGCAGCTTTGATCAGGGGGCGAGCTATGGCTACACCTTC. Translated: CASSFDQGASYGYTF.

The chain carries TRBV18 and TRBJ2-3, with TRBD2 matching 8 bases. Trimming cost V 2 bases and J 0 bases; bases outside gene matches: 4. Germline CDR1 KGHSH, CDR2 LQKENI. This CDR3 is built from 16 residues. In DNA, the CDR3 is TGTGCCAGCTCACCAAGGACGGGGGGGAGCACAGATACGCAGTATTTT. It yields the protein CASSPRTGGSTDTQYF. The variable domain in full, completed from reference TRBV18 and TRBJ2-3, reads NAGVMQNPRHLVRRRGQEARLRCSPMKGHSHVYWYRQLPEEGLKFMVYLQKENIIDESGMPKERFSAEFPKEGPSILRIQQVVRGDSAAYFCASSPRTGGSTDTQYFGPGTRLTVL.

This clonotype was counted between two and nine times. V gene TRBV20-1 combines with J gene TRBJ2-4; no clear D. The CDR3 extends over 14 amino acids. Trimming cost V 6 bases and J 0 bases, with 12 bases left between them. CDR1 and CDR2 (germline): DFQATT, SNEGSKA (reference sequence). This chain's CDR3 is CSAPAVLAKNIQYF. The CDR3 DNA reads TGCAGTGCCCCCGCGGTGTTAGCCAAAAACATTCAGTACTTC.

The chain is built from TRBV12-3 or TRBV12-4 and TRBJ1-5; the match to TRBD1 covers 8 bases. With 7 bases clipped from V and 0 bases from J, the junction kept 8 bases outside the gene matches. The CDR3 totals 16 residues. Here the CDR3 DNA reads TGTGCCAGCACCTTCGGACAGGGCTATAGCAATCAGCCCCAGCATTTT. Translated: CASTFGQGYSNQPQHF.

The chain uses TRBV24-1 and TRBJ1-6; 7 nucleotides agree with TRBD1. Per germline, CDR1 KGHDR and CDR2 SFDVKD. This CDR3 contains 19 residues. V shed 0 bases, J shed 10 bases, and the junction held 17 bases outside the gene matches. The CDR3 sequence: CATSDLGWIGDRVESPLHF. In DNA, the CDR3 is TGTGCCACCAGTGATTTGGGTTGGATCGGCGACAGGGTAGAGTCACCCCTCCACTTT.